This T cell receptor beta chain was retrieved from a study of human T cells and chemical hapten exposure. The V and J ends lost 2 bases and 8 bases respectively, with 16 bases between them. The length of the CDR3 is 15 residues. The germline V gene encodes CDR1 MDHEN and CDR2 SYDVKM. Time point here: patch test 1, 2 weeks after DPC sensitization. Regarding treatment: therapeutic diphenylcyclopropenone sensitization with weekly scalp DPC. The study drew its donors from alopecia patients who were 18 to 70 years old and suitable for DPC. From the RACE reads, TCRdb called clonotypes with MiXCR, one entry per CDR3 protein. In the table there are about 100,000 distinct CDR3 sequences, approximately 10% of which are singletons. Study-level results: Those TCRs sitting above 1 in 1000 frequency stayed the same with DPC sensitization. The study found expanded TCRs formed significantly more large CDR3 similarity clusters than controls.

A few counts support this clonotype. What it binds is not known. J is TRBJ2-1 and V is TRBV28, with D possibly matching TRBD1 (7 bases). The input for sequencing was whole blood, taken in connection with sensitization to the hapten diphenylcyclopropenone (DPC). The TCR originated in a woman in her thirties or forties with alopecia areata. Some clones in this sample may be carry-over from other donors' samples. Here the CDR3 reads CASSLLPDREDEQFF. DNA of the CDR3: TGTGCCAGCAGTTTACTCCCCGACAGGGAGGATGAGCAGTTCTTC.